This T cell receptor beta chain originates from a study of T cell repertoires in cytomegalovirus infection. Findings and limits, study-wide: HLA-C-restricted CMV clonotypes gave the most frequent clonotype in two of eight donors. The cumulative frequency of public TCR beta families identified carriers of CMV plus the relevant HLA.

There are a few counts of this clonotype. Its matching antigen is unknown. TCRdb independently ran MiXCR on the reads; one entry per CDR3 protein. The sample carries 700,000 to 900,000 distinct CDR3 sequences, about 28% recorded once. The CDR3 extends over 15 amino acids. Trimming removed 2 bases from V and 1 base from J, with 9 bases in between. The germline gives CDR1 SGHDN, CDR2 FVKESK. The sequence was obtained from a human donor in good health (CMV status not recorded). Some clones in this sample may be carry-over from other donors' samples. Material: cultured CD8+ T cells from PBMCs, obtained from culture after CMV antigen stimulation. The gene calls are TRBV14 and TRBJ2-1; no firm D call. CDR3 sequence reads: CASSQHGDSYNEQFF. For the CDR3, the DNA is TGTGCCAGCAGCCAACATGGCGATTCCTACAATGAGCAGTTCTTC.